The T cell receptor (beta chain) described here comes from a study of shared clonotypes between healthy human individuals. V was shortened by 2 bases and J by 7 bases, with 6 bases between the two germline ends. Germline assignment: CDR1 GTSNPN and CDR2 SVGIG (reference sequence). There are 11 residues in the CDR3. Using immunoSEQ multiplex PCR, the repertoire was profiled, and TCRdb retains in-frame clones only, with some absent. Here the sample spans approximately 2.1 million clones, roughly 93% being singletons. This clone came up once. This sample also contains other DNA sequences that code for the same CDR3.

The chain couples TRBV30 to TRBJ2-1; D ambiguous. Sequencing was performed on naive CD4+ T cells from PBMCs. The subset was: CD45RA+ positively selected. This clonotype originated in a young man in good health. Some clones in this sample may be carry-over from other donors' samples. DNA of the CDR3: TGTGCCTGGAGTAGCGCGAATGAGCAGTTCTTC. Protein sequence: CAWSSANEQFF.